The T cell receptor beta chain under discussion was sequenced for a study of blood T cell repertoires in COVID-19. Measured with immunoSEQ multiplex PCR; TCRdb has only the in-frame clones, and not every one. The table records over 85,000 clones, about 90% of them present only once. Trimming pared 1 base from V and 8 bases from J, leaving 8 bases between. The germline V gene encodes CDR1 GTSNPN and CDR2 SVGIG (reference sequence). This CDR3 is built from 11 residues. The sequence was collected from a male donor with acute or convalescent COVID-19. V gene TRBV30 combines with J gene TRBJ1-2; no clear D gene. Sequences were obtained from peripheral blood. CDR3 DNA: TGTGCCTGGAGTGGGGCCATCGGCTACACCTTC. As protein: CAWSGAIGYTF.